These 14 T cell receptor beta chains were all obtained from the same sample, sequenced in a study of a mutant IDH1 vaccine in newly diagnosed glioma (TCRdb year 2021). Libraries were built with the immunoSEQ multiplex PCR assay. TCRdb provides this immuneACCESS table in a form limited to in-frame rearrangements. Some clones are lacking; in checked studies, under half of them reflect an unresolved V gene, and why the rest are absent is not known. For this sample there are about 15,000 clones; more than 80% appear just once. Of the sample, 9% is held by the ten largest clones. The time point label, read with the paper, signifies: baseline, week 1 (first vaccination visit). The treatment or condition label for this specimen denotes: pre-vaccination baseline after standard-of-care therapy. The sequenced sample was PBMCs, obtained from a glioma patient treated with radiotherapy, temozolomide or both. These receptors originate from a woman aged 40 to 50 with glioma. Some clones in this sample may be carry-over from other donors' samples.

J is TRBJ2-1 and V is TRBV5-1; tentatively, D is TRBD1 (6 bases). Germline V CDR1 and CDR2: SGHRS, YFSETQ. V was trimmed by 0 bases and J by 6 bases, leaving 10 bases between them. CDR3 size: 14 residues. The CDR3 reads CASSLERGSNEQFF. In DNA, the CDR3 is TGCGCCAGCAGCTTGGAAAGGGGGAGCAATGAGCAGTTCTTC.

The V gene is TRBV19, the J gene TRBJ1-6; D remains unclear. There are 15 residues in the CDR3. V dropped 7 bases and J dropped 2 bases, with 12 bases sitting between them. Germline V gene data show CDR1 as LNHDA and CDR2 as SQIVND (reference sequence). This CDR3 is CASTMAGTYNSPLHF. The CDR3 coding sequence is TGTGCCAGTACCATGGCGGGGACCTATAATTCACCCCTCCACTTT.

The CDR3 nucleotides read TGTGCCAGCTCACCTACACTAGCGGGAGGGCGGAACACCGGGGAGCTGTTTTTT. Translation gives CASSPTLAGGRNTGELFF. The chain carries TRBV18 and TRBJ2-2; TRBD2 matches at 13 bases. The CDR3 covers 18 residues. From germline, CDR1 is KGHSH and CDR2 LQKENI. V lost 3 bases to trimming and J lost 1 base; unmatched junction nucleotides: 5. The full variable domain, completed using reference TRBV18 and TRBJ2-2, is NAGVMQNPRHLVRRRGQEARLRCSPMKGHSHVYWYRQLPEEGLKFMVYLQKENIIDESGMPKERFSAEFPKEGPSILRIQQVVRGDSAAYFCASSPTLAGGRNTGELFFGEGSRLTVL.

V and J are TRBV4-1 and TRBJ2-7; perhaps TRBD2 as D (6 bases). The V end lost 1 base, the J end lost 3 bases, and 13 bases lay between the germline ends. Germline V gives CDR1 MGHRA, CDR2 YSYEKL. This CDR3 has 15 residues. The CDR3 coding sequence is TGCGCCAGCAGCCAAGGGCGGGGTATCGGCTACGAGCAGTACTTC. Encoded protein: CASSQGRGIGYEQYF.

The chain is built from TRBV7-9 and TRBJ1-2, with 7 bases lining up with TRBD1. Germline-derived CDR1 and CDR2 are SEHNR and FQNEAQ (reference sequence). The CDR3 is 13 amino acids. Losses at the gene ends were 0 bases for V and 5 bases for J; bases not matched to a gene: 0. The CDR3 nucleotides read TGTGCCAGCAGCTTAGCACAGGGGTATGGCTACACCTTC. Its translation is CASSLAQGYGYTF.

The chain is built from TRBV28 and TRBJ2-1; 9 bases fit TRBD2. The germline V gene encodes CDR1 MDHEN and CDR2 SYDVKM. The CDR3 totals 14 residues. Trimming at V came to 5 bases and at J to 8 bases, leaving 7 bases not matched to a gene. CDR3 nucleotide sequence: TGTGCCAGCAGTCAAGAGGGACTAGCCTATGAGCAGTTCTTC. Protein: CASSQEGLAYEQFF.

The chain carries TRBV27 and TRBJ2-1, with D possibly matching TRBD2 (6 bases). The CDR3 is 15 amino acids. V dropped 4 bases and J dropped 3 bases, with 13 bases sitting between them. Germline V gene data show CDR1 as MNHEY and CDR2 as SMNVEV (reference sequence). The CDR3 region has the DNA TGTGCCAGCAGTTCCTTGATTAGCGGCTACAATGAGCAGTTCTTC. Protein: CASSSLISGYNEQFF.

The chain is built from TRBV13 and TRBJ2-7; 13 nucleotides align to TRBD2. This CDR3 comprises 15 residues. The V gene's germline CDR1 is PRHDT and CDR2 FYEKMQ (reference sequence). V lost 4 bases and J lost 2; bases outside the gene matches: 2. CDR3 loop: CASSSLAGGPYEQYF. The CDR3 DNA is TGTGCCAGCAGCTCACTAGCGGGGGGGCCCTACGAGCAGTACTTC.

The chain links TRBV13 to TRBJ2-5; D is undetermined. Looked up from germline, CDR1 is PRHDT and CDR2 is FYEKMQ (reference sequence). The V end lost 5 bases, the J end lost 5 bases, and 15 bases lay between the germline ends. This CDR3 contains 14 residues. The CDR3 sequence: CASSTGWVGETQYF. The CDR3 DNA sequence: TGTGCCAGCAGCACCGGTTGGGTAGGGGAGACCCAGTACTTC.

J is TRBJ1-4 and V is TRBV19; D possibly corresponds to TRBD1 (5 bases). The germline gives CDR1 LNHDA, CDR2 SQIVND (reference sequence). The V end was cut by 3 bases, the J end by 3 bases, with 11 bases between. CDR3 length equals 15 residues. The CDR3 nucleotides read TGTGCCAGTAGTATGCGTGACAGACCTAATGAAAAACTGTTTTTT. Translation gives CASSMRDRPNEKLFF. The variable domain in full, completed from reference TRBV19 and TRBJ1-4, reads DGGITQSPKYLFRKEGQNVTLSCEQNLNHDAMYWYRQDPGQGLRLIYYSQIVNDFQKGDIAEGYSVSREKKESFPLTVTSAQKNPTAFYLCASSMRDRPNEKLFFGSGTQLSVL.

This clone ranks as medium-sized (0.01 to 0.1%). The chain couples TRBV4-1 to TRBJ1-1; TRBD1 is a possible D gene (5 bases). With 7 bases removed from V and 4 bases from J, the gap between germline ends came to 16 bases. The CDR3 totals 14 residues. Germline assignment: CDR1 MGHRA and CDR2 YSYEKL. The CDR3 protein is CASTEGTSLTEAFF. The CDR3 nucleotides read TGCGCCAGCACCGAAGGGACCAGCCTCACTGAAGCTTTCTTT.

V is TRBV4-1 and J is TRBJ2-1; D remains ambiguous. The CDR3 extends over 14 amino acids. V shed 1 base and J shed 0 bases, with 4 bases lying between them. CDR1 MGHRA and CDR2 YSYEKL come from the germline V gene. CDR3 region: CASSQVTSYNEQFF. CDR3 nucleotides: TGCGCCAGCAGCCAAGTGACCTCCTACAATGAGCAGTTCTTC.

This clone was observed a few times. The genes are TRBV16 and TRBJ1-1; D remains unclear. The germline CDR1 and CDR2 sequences are KGHSY and FQNENV. The germline V and J ends were trimmed by 4 bases and 4 bases, with 7 bases remaining between them. This CDR3 has 12 amino acids. This chain's CDR3 is CASSPHSTEAFF. The CDR3, as DNA: TGTGCCAGCAGCCCCCACAGCACTGAAGCTTTCTTT.

The rearrangement uses TRBV25-1 and TRBJ1-2; 7 bases fit TRBD1. The CDR3 extends over 14 amino acids. The germline V gene has CDR1 MGHDK and CDR2 SYGVNS. The V and J ends lost 9 bases and 3 bases, in that order; junction bases with no gene match: 10. The CDR3 here is CASRETGFYYGYTF. In DNA, the CDR3 is TGTGCCAGTAGAGAGACAGGGTTCTACTATGGCTACACCTTC.